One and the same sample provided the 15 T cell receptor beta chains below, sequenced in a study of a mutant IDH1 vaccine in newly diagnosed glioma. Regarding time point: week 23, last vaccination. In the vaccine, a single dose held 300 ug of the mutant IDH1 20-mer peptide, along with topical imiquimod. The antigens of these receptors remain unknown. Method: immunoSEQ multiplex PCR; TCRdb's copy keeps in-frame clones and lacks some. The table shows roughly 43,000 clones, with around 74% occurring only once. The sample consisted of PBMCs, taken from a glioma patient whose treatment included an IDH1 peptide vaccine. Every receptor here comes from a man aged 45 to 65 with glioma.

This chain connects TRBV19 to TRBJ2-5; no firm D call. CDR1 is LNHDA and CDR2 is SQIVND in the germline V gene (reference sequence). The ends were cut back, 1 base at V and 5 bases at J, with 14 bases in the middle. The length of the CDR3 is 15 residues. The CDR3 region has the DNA TGTGCCAGTAGTATAGGGGAACGCTGGAAGGAGACCCAGTACTTC. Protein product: CASSIGERWKETQYF.

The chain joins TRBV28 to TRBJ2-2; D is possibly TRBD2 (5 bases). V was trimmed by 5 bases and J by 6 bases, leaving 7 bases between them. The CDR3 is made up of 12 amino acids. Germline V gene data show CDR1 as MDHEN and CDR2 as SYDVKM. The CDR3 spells CASSRGSGELFF. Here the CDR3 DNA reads TGTGCCAGCAGTAGAGGGTCCGGGGAGCTGTTTTTT.

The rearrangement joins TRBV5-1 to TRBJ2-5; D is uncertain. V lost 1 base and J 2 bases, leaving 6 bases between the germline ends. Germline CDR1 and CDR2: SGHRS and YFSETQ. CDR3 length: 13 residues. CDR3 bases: TGCGCCAGCAGCTTGTTTTTGCAAGAGACCCAGTACTTC. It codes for CASSLFLQETQYF.

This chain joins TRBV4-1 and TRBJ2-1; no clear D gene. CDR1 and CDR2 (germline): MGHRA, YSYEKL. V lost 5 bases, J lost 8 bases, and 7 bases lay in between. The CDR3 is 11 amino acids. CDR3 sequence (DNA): TGCGCCAGCAGCGCTTTTGATGAGCAGTTCTTC. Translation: CASSAFDEQFF.

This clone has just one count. The CDR3 loop reads CASSSTGQSNEKLFF. CDR3 sequence (DNA): TGTGCCAGCAGCTCCACAGGACAGTCCAATGAAAAACTGTTTTTT. This chain links TRBV7-2 with TRBJ1-4, with D possibly being TRBD1 (6 bases). V was trimmed by 4 bases and J by 5 bases, leaving 14 bases between them. The CDR3 consists of 15 residues. Per germline, CDR1 SGHTA and CDR2 FQGNSA.

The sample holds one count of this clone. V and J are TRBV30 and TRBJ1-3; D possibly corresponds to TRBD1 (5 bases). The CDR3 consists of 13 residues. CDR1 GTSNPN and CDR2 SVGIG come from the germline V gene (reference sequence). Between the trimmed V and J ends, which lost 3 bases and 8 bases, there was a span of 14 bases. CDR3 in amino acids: CAWRVQGVHTIYF. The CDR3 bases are TGTGCCTGGAGAGTTCAGGGTGTCCACACCATATATTTT.

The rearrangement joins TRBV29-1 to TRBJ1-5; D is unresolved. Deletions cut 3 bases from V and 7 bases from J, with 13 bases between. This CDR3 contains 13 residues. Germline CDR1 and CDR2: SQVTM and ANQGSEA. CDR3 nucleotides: TGCAGCGTTGATTTGGGGTTCGGGCAGCCCCAGCATTTT. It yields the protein CSVDLGFGQPQHF.

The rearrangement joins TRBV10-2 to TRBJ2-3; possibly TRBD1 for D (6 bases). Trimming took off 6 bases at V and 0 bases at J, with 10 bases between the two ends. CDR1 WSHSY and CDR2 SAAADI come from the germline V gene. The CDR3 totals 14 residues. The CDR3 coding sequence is TGCGCCAGCAGGGGGGCACCTAGCACAGATACGCAGTATTTT. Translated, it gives CASRGAPSTDTQYF.

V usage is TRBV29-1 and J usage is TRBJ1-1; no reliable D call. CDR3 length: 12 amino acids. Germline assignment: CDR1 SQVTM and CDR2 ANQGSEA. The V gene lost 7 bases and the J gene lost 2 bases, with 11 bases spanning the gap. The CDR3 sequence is CSGRNRNTEAFF. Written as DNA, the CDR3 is TGCAGCGGGAGAAATAGAAACACTGAAGCTTTCTTT.

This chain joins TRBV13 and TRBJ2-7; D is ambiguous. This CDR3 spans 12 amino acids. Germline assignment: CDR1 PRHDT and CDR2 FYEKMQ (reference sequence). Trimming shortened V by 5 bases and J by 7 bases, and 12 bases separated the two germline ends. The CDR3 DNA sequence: TGTGCCAGCAGCCATCCCGTTGGGGAGCAGTACTTC. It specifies CASSHPVGEQYF.

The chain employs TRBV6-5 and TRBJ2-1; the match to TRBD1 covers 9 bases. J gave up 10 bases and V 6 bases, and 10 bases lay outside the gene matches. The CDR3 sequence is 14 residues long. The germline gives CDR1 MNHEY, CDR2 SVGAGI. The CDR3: CASRKLDTGGEQFF. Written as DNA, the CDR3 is TGTGCCAGCAGAAAACTCGACACAGGGGGCGAGCAGTTCTTC.

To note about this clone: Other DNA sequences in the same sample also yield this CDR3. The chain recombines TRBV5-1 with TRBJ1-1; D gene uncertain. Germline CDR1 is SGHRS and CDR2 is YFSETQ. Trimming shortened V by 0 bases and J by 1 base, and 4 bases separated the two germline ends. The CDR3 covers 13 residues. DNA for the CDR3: TGCGCCAGCAGCTTGGAAGGGAACACTGAAGCTTTCTTT. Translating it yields CASSLEGNTEAFF.

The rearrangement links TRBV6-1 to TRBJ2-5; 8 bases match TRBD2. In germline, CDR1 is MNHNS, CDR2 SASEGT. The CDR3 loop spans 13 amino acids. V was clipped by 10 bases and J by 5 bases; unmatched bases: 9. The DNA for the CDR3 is TGTGCCATCTGGACTAGCCCGAGGGAGACCCAGTACTTC. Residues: CAIWTSPRETQYF.

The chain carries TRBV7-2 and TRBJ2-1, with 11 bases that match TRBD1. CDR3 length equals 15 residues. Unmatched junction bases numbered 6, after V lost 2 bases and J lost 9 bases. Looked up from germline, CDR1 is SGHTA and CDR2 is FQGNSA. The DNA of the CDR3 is TGTGCCAGCAGCTTACCAGGACAGGGGGCGCGTGAGCAGTTCTTC. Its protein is CASSLPGQGAREQFF.

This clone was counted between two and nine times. The CDR3 sequence: CASSQDGAGANVLTF. For the CDR3, the DNA is TGTGCCAGCAGCCAAGATGGGGCCGGGGCCAACGTCCTGACTTTC. The chain carries TRBV4-2 and TRBJ2-6; D might be TRBD1 (5 bases). CDR3 size: 15 residues. Germline V gene sequence: CDR1 LGHNA, CDR2 YNFKEQ. V lost 0 bases and J lost 4, with 7 bases in between.